The 15 T cell receptor beta chains below were found in one sample sequenced in a study of T cells in Graves' hyperthyroidism and ophthalmopathy. It was RNA transcripts that yielded the amplified TCR beta CDR3 regions. In the first-round RT-PCR of the TCR CDR3, the HTBI primer set was used. One entry per CDR3 protein results from TCRdb running MiXCR on the multiplex PCR reads. The top ten hold about 6% of the sample, which has roughly 38,000 distinct CDR3 sequences, around half seen once. The sequenced sample was blood. The receptors derive from a woman in her fifties or sixties with Graves' hyperthyroidism that later progressed to Graves' ophthalmopathy.

This chain joins TRBV7-3 and TRBJ2-7; 9 bases are a match to TRBD1. Trimming removed 5 bases from V and 3 bases from J; junction bases left unmatched: 8. The germline gives CDR1 SGHTA, CDR2 FQGTGA. The CDR3 totals 15 residues. The chain's CDR3 is CASSPGTGQIYEQYF. Here the CDR3 DNA reads TGTGCCAGCAGCCCCGGGACAGGGCAAATCTACGAGCAGTACTTC.

The V call is TRBV7-9, the J call TRBJ2-3, with TRBD2 identical over 9 bases. The CDR3 covers 16 residues. Germline V gene lookup returns CDR1 SEHNR and CDR2 FQNEAQ (reference sequence). J lost 4 bases, V lost 3 bases, and 8 bases had no gene match. The CDR3 region has the DNA TGTGCCAGCAGCTTGGTTCCTAGCGGGGTCGCAGATACGCAGTATTTT. Its translation is CASSLVPSGVADTQYF.

This clonotype is categorized as medium-sized. The chain combines TRBV7-9 with TRBJ1-2; a possible D gene is TRBD1 (6 bases). V lost 5 bases and J 8 bases, leaving 15 bases between the germline ends. CDR3 length equals 13 residues. CDR1 and CDR2 (germline): SEHNR, FQNEAQ (reference sequence). This CDR3 reads CASSGETGMGYTF. In DNA form, the CDR3 reads TGTGCCAGCAGCGGAGAAACAGGGATGGGCTACACCTTC.

The rearrangement links TRBV7-3 to TRBJ2-1; D is ambiguous. Germline CDR1 reads SGHTA; CDR2 reads FQGTGA. V shed 3 bases and J shed 2 bases, with 11 bases lying between them. This CDR3 is 15 amino acids long. DNA for the CDR3: TGTGCCAGCAGCTTGGTCGCAGGTCCCTACAATGAGCAGTTCTTC. Its protein is CASSLVAGPYNEQFF.

By share of the sample, this clonotype is medium-sized (0.01 to 0.1%). CDR3 bases: TGTGCCATCAGTGAGGCTAGCGGGACCGGTTACAATGAGCAGTTCTTC. Its translation is CAISEASGTGYNEQFF. This chain links TRBV10-3 with TRBJ2-1; TRBD2 matches 9 bases. There are 16 residues in the CDR3. CDR1 is ENHRY and CDR2 is SYGVKD in the germline V gene. The V and J ends lost 2 bases and 4 bases, in that order; junction bases with no gene match: 6.

This clonotype occurred many times. The gene calls are TRBV5-1 and TRBJ1-1, with 10 nucleotides matching TRBD1. Germline lookup yields CDR1 SGHRS and CDR2 YFSETQ. J gave up 5 bases and V 4 bases, and 5 bases lay outside the gene matches. The CDR3 is made up of 14 amino acids. In DNA form, the CDR3 reads TGCGCCAGCAGCGAGGGACAGGGGTTAACTGAAGCTTTCTTT. It yields the protein CASSEGQGLTEAFF.

CDR3 protein: CASSLWSTDTQYF. CDR3 bases: TGTGCCAGCAGCTTGTGGAGCACAGATACGCAGTATTTT. The gene calls are TRBV7-2 and TRBJ2-3; D gene uncertain. V shed 3 bases and J shed 0 bases, with 4 bases lying between them. CDR1 and CDR2 from the germline V gene are SGHTA and FQGNSA. This CDR3 has 13 residues.

The rearrangement links TRBV7-3 to TRBJ2-1; TRBD2 matches 8 bases. The junction had 10 bases not matched to a gene; V was cut back by 1 base and J by 2 bases. From germline, CDR1 is SGHTA and CDR2 FQGTGA. This CDR3 is 18 amino acids long. The CDR3 DNA is TGTGCCAGCAGCTTAATCCCCCGCGCGGGAGGAACCTACAATGAGCAGTTCTTC. It is translated as CASSLIPRAGGTYNEQFF.

On this clonotype itself: A read error may produce the germline difference seen at one junction end. The chain joins TRBV12-3 or TRBV12-4 to TRBJ2-5; 8 bases are shared with TRBD1. CDR3 length equals 13 residues. The CDR3 is CAGTGTGIETRYF. Here the CDR3 DNA reads TGTGCCGGCACCGGGACAGGAATAGAGACCCGGTACTTC.

The V call is TRBV9, the J call TRBJ1-4; 7 nucleotides match TRBD1. Germline CDR1 and CDR2: SGDLS and YYNGEE. The junction had 8 bases not matched to a gene; V was cut back by 3 bases and J by 0 bases. The CDR3 is 17 amino acids. The CDR3 reads CASSGTGPSATNEKLFF. The CDR3 DNA is TGTGCCAGCAGCGGGACAGGTCCCTCTGCAACTAATGAAAAACTGTTTTTT.

In this sample, this clonotype turned up many times. The chain has TRBV6-4 and TRBJ2-2; 9 bases map to TRBD2. The junction had 0 bases not matched to a gene; V was cut back by 6 bases and J by 1 base. CDR1 is MRHNA and CDR2 is SNTAGT in the germline V gene. The CDR3 extends over 14 amino acids. CDR3 sequence reads: CASRTSGNTGELFF. DNA of the CDR3: TGTGCCAGCAGGACTAGCGGGAACACCGGGGAGCTGTTTTTT.

The J gene is TRBJ2-3, the V gene TRBV20-1, with D maybe TRBD2 (6 bases). Germline V CDR1 and CDR2: DFQATT, SNEGSKA (reference sequence). This CDR3 comprises 13 residues. The V gene lost 3 bases and the J gene lost 3 bases, with 10 bases spanning the gap. The CDR3 DNA reads TGCAGTGCTAGCCTCAGCGGGACAGATACGCAGTATTTT. This sequence encodes CSASLSGTDTQYF.

This clonotype has a single count. The final CDR3 position lacks the conserved phenylalanine or tryptophan, pointing to a likely read error. The DNA is omitted, as the CDR3 cannot be located on it reliably, and the CDR3 follows TCRdb's listing. The V gene is TRBV6-5, the J gene TRBJ1-1. Germline CDR1 and CDR2: MNHEY and SVGAGI. The CDR3 is 11 amino acids long, termini counted. The CDR3 sequence: CASTGNTEAFL.

This clonotype appeared many times. The gene calls are TRBV4-3 and TRBJ2-1; weak D call: TRBD1 (5 bases). In germline, CDR1 is LGHNA, CDR2 YSLEER. This CDR3 spans 12 amino acids. V shed 5 bases and J shed 11 bases, with 13 bases lying between them. The CDR3 protein is CASSITGSQQFF. The CDR3 DNA reads as TGCGCCAGCAGCATTACAGGTTCACAGCAGTTCTTC.

Of note for this clonotype: One end of the junction varies from germline; a read error may be responsible. The V gene is TRBV20-1, the J gene TRBJ2-7; perhaps TRBD2 as D (6 bases). Germline CDR1 reads DFQATT; CDR2 reads SNEGSKA (reference sequence). This CDR3 has 13 residues. The CDR3 here is CSASGGLRYEQHF. In DNA, the CDR3 is TGCAGTGCCAGTGGAGGACTACGCTACGAGCAGCACTTC.